A single sample is the source of the 30 T cell receptor beta chains below, sequenced in a study of regulatory T cells in long-lasting Graves disease. Building of the TCR beta libraries involved iRepertoire HTBI primers and Arm-PCR of CDR3 regions. In TCRdb, the multiplex PCR reads were re-called with MiXCR into one record per CDR3 protein. The sample yields roughly 700,000 distinct CDR3 sequences, 25% to 35% seen once. Time point reported: persistent/refractory GD, antithyroid drugs over 5 years with positive TRAb. The authors made the TCR library using RNA they extracted from PBMCs. The sequencing here drew on peripheral blood mononuclear cells (PBMCs), taken when the disease was refractory, from a patient treated with antithyroid drugs. Every receptor here comes from a female donor with Graves disease.

Only a few counts were recorded for this clonotype. This rearrangement joins TRBV6-1 to TRBJ1-2, with D perhaps TRBD1 (6 bases). Trimming removed 10 bases at V and 3 bases at J, with 18 bases between. This CDR3 spans 14 amino acids. CDR1 is MNHNS, CDR2 SASEGT, per germline. The CDR3 protein is CATTTGQRDYGYTF. DNA for the CDR3: TGTGCCACTACCACCGGACAGCGGGACTATGGCTACACCTTC.

This clonotype appeared a few times. J is TRBJ1-4 and V is TRBV9; D is perhaps TRBD1 (5 bases). The germline gives CDR1 SGDLS, CDR2 YYNGEE. The CDR3 consists of 13 residues. Trimming took 3 bases from V and 7 from J, leaving 10 bases between them. CDR3 amino acids: CASSAGMGEKLFF. The CDR3 DNA reads TGTGCCAGCAGCGCAGGGATGGGTGAAAAACTGTTTTTT.

This clonotype was counted only a few times. The genes are TRBV27 and TRBJ1-1; TRBD1 is a possible D gene (5 bases). V shed 2 bases and J shed 5 bases, with 15 bases lying between them. The CDR3 length is 15 residues. Per the germline V gene, CDR1 is MNHEY and CDR2 is SMNVEV (reference sequence). Here the CDR3 reads CASSLGDWGGTEAFF. The DNA for the CDR3 is TGTGCCAGCAGTTTAGGGGACTGGGGGGGGACTGAAGCTTTCTTT.

The chain links TRBV11-2 to TRBJ2-7; 14 bases are a match to TRBD2. V trimming: 1 base; J trimming: 1 base; junction bases outside the gene matches: 15. The CDR3 loop spans 21 amino acids. Per germline, CDR1 SGHAT and CDR2 FQNNGV. The CDR3 region is CASSLGGWGLAGVGSSYEQYF. CDR3 nucleotides: TGTGCCAGCAGCTTAGGGGGCTGGGGACTAGCGGGAGTCGGTAGTTCCTACGAGCAGTACTTC. The whole variable domain, filled in from reference TRBV11-2 and TRBJ2-7, reads EAGVAQSPRYKIIEKRQSVAFWCNPISGHATLYWYQQILGQGPKLLIQFQNNGVVDDSQLPKDRFSAERLKGVDSTLKIQPAKLEDSAVYLCASSLGGWGLAGVGSSYEQYFGPGTRLTVT.

This clonotype was recorded many times. The CDR3 region has the DNA TGTGCCAGCAGTTTAACAGGCTCGAGCAATCAGCCCCAGCATTTT. It translates to CASSLTGSSNQPQHF. The chain joins TRBV12-3 or TRBV12-4 to TRBJ1-5; a possible D gene is TRBD1 (5 bases). The CDR3 is 15 amino acids. Deletions cut 2 bases from V and 1 base from J, with 9 bases between.

There are a few counts of this clonotype. This chain links TRBV6-1 with TRBJ2-7; either TRBD1 or TRBD2 may fit D (5 bases each). The CDR3 contains 13 residues. Trimming removed 4 bases at V and 0 bases at J, with 7 bases between. CDR1 and CDR2 (germline): MNHNS, SASEGT. The CDR3 protein is CASSAGGSYEQYF. The CDR3 DNA sequence: TGTGCCAGCAGTGCTGGGGGCTCCTACGAGCAGTACTTC.

The chain combines TRBV7-9 with TRBJ1-1, with a weak D call TRBD1 (5 bases). Germline CDR1 and CDR2: SEHNR and FQNEAQ (reference sequence). This CDR3 contains 16 residues. The V and J ends lost 5 bases and 0 bases respectively, with 16 bases between them. CDR3 amino acids: CASSLTPQGMNTEAFF. The CDR3 nucleotides read TGTGCCAGCAGCCTAACTCCCCAGGGCATGAACACTGAAGCTTTCTTT.

This clonotype was found a few times. The J gene is TRBJ2-7, the V gene TRBV28, with D maybe TRBD1 (6 bases). Germline V CDR1 and CDR2: MDHEN, SYDVKM. The CDR3 consists of 16 residues. V was trimmed by 5 bases and J by 3 bases, leaving 20 bases between them. CDR3 residues: CASSLTTLQGYYEQYF. DNA of the CDR3: TGTGCCAGCAGTCTAACCACTCTCCAGGGGTACTACGAGCAGTACTTC.

J is TRBJ1-4 and V is TRBV3-1; D possibly corresponds to TRBD1 (6 bases). CDR3 length: 13 residues. Trimming pared 0 bases from V and 8 bases from J, leaving 7 bases between. The germline gives CDR1 LGHDT, CDR2 YNNKEL (reference sequence). Here the CDR3 DNA reads TGTGCCAGCAGCCAAGAGGGGACAGAAAAACTGTTTTTT. Amino acids: CASSQEGTEKLFF.

V and J are TRBV10-3 and TRBJ2-2; 7 positions match TRBD2. The germline gives CDR1 ENHRY, CDR2 SYGVKD. CDR3 length: 13 residues. V was pared by 8 bases and J by 6 bases, with 6 bases of the junction left unmatched. The CDR3 spells CAIEPAGAGELFF. The CDR3 coding sequence is TGTGCCATCGAACCGGCGGGGGCCGGGGAGCTGTTTTTT.

This clonotype has more than one count but fewer than ten. V gene TRBV6-5 combines with J gene TRBJ1-5; D is unresolved. With 4 bases removed from V and 0 bases from J, the gap between germline ends came to 7 bases. The CDR3 sequence is 14 residues long. The germline V gene encodes CDR1 MNHEY and CDR2 SVGAGI. The CDR3 region has the DNA TGTGCCAGCAGTTGGAGTGGTAGCAATCAGCCCCAGCATTTT. Translated: CASSWSGSNQPQHF.

This chain links TRBV3-1 with TRBJ2-1, with TRBD2 as a possible D gene (6 bases). CDR1 is LGHDT, CDR2 YNNKEL, per germline (reference sequence). There are 16 residues in the CDR3. V lost 2 bases and J 5 bases, leaving 16 bases between the germline ends. The CDR3 loop reads CASSQLLPGLNNEQFF. As DNA, the CDR3 is TGTGCCAGCAGCCAACTCCTCCCGGGACTTAACAATGAGCAGTTCTTC.

The rearrangement links TRBV3-1 to TRBJ1-4; maybe TRBD1 (5 bases). V lost 3 bases and J 1 base, leaving 9 bases between the germline ends. Germline lookup yields CDR1 LGHDT and CDR2 YNNKEL (reference sequence). This CDR3 region has 15 residues. The DNA for the CDR3 is TGTGCCAGCAGCCACGGACAAATAACTAATGAAAAACTGTTTTTT. Amino acid sequence: CASSHGQITNEKLFF.

The V and J genes are TRBV20-1 and TRBJ2-5; D is uncertain. CDR1 and CDR2 (germline): DFQATT, SNEGSKA (reference sequence). This CDR3 is built from 14 residues. Trimming pared 6 bases from V and 2 bases from J, leaving 16 bases between. The CDR3: CSAPRVARQETQYF. In DNA form, the CDR3 reads TGCAGTGCCCCCCGGGTGGCAAGACAAGAGACCCAGTACTTC.

This sequence joins TRBV5-5 and TRBJ1-1, with D perhaps matching TRBD1 (5 bases). This CDR3 is built from 14 residues. CDR1 and CDR2 from the germline V gene are SGHKS and YYEKEE (reference sequence). Trimming took off 4 bases at V and 4 bases at J, with 14 bases between the two ends. The CDR3 loop reads CASSKDTSSTEAFF. For the CDR3, the DNA is TGTGCCAGCAGCAAGGACACGTCGAGCACTGAAGCTTTCTTT.

V and J are TRBV9 and TRBJ1-5, with D unclear. The CDR3 consists of 13 residues. Per the germline V gene, CDR1 is SGDLS and CDR2 is YYNGEE. Trimming removed 8 bases from V and 6 bases from J, with 15 bases in between. The CDR3 reads CARVVRVGQPQHF. The CDR3 coding sequence is TGTGCCAGAGTAGTACGGGTTGGTCAGCCCCAGCATTTT. Using reference TRBV9 and TRBJ1-5 for the parts outside the CDR3, the full variable domain is DSGVTQTPKHLITATGQRVTLRCSPRSGDLSVYWYQQSLDQGLQFLIQYYNGEERAKGNILERFSAQQFPDLHSELNLSSLELGDSALYFCARVVRVGQPQHFGDGTRLSIL.

This clonotype has only one observation. The chain recombines TRBV6-1 with TRBJ1-6; no firm D call. This CDR3 region has 12 residues. CDR1 MNHNS and CDR2 SASEGT come from the germline V gene. V was trimmed by 7 bases and J by 9 bases, leaving 10 bases between them. The CDR3 DNA follows: TGTGCCAGCAATGGGAGGGTTTCACCCCTCCACTTT. It encodes CASNGRVSPLHF.

This clonotype was observed a few times. This chain joins TRBV2 and TRBJ2-2, with 12 positions matching TRBD2. The CDR3 runs to 15 residues. J was trimmed by 5 bases and V by 6 bases; bases with no gene match: 4. Germline lookup yields CDR1 SNHLY and CDR2 FYNNEI. The CDR3 sequence is CASRTSGRGTGELFF. The CDR3 DNA reads as TGTGCCAGCAGGACTAGCGGGAGAGGGACCGGGGAGCTGTTTTTT.

The V and J genes are TRBV6-5 and TRBJ1-2, with TRBD1 identical over 8 bases. The V gene's germline CDR1 is MNHEY and CDR2 SVGAGI. V shed 4 bases, J shed 7 bases, and the junction held 14 bases outside the gene matches. CDR3 length: 16 amino acids. The CDR3 DNA sequence: TGTGCCAGCAGTTCCGGACAGGGAGTCTCCTTTCGTGGCTACACCTTC. Amino acid sequence: CASSSGQGVSFRGYTF.

A few counts support this clonotype. V and J are TRBV18 and TRBJ1-1, with D perhaps matching TRBD1 (5 bases). Germline CDR1 is KGHSH and CDR2 is LQKENI. CDR3 length equals 13 residues. Trimming took 5 bases from V and 4 from J, leaving 11 bases between them. In DNA, the CDR3 is TGTGCCAGCTCAGCTACAGGTAGCACTGAAGCTTTCTTT. Translation gives CASSATGSTEAFF. Filled out from reference TRBV18 and TRBJ1-1, the complete variable domain reads NAGVMQNPRHLVRRRGQEARLRCSPMKGHSHVYWYRQLPEEGLKFMVYLQKENIIDESGMPKERFSAEFPKEGPSILRIQQVVRGDSAAYFCASSATGSTEAFFGQGTRLTVV.

The chain uses TRBV6-4 and TRBJ2-2, with 10 bases that match TRBD2. The CDR3 is 16 amino acids. The ends lost 7 bases at V and 0 bases at J; junction bases unmatched: 5. Germline CDR1 MRHNA, CDR2 SNTAGT. The CDR3 here is CASKSSGSANTGELFF. Here the CDR3 DNA reads TGTGCCAGCAAATCTAGCGGGAGCGCGAACACCGGGGAGCTGTTTTTT.

About this clonotype: One end of the junction is discordant with germline, which a read error may explain. The V call is TRBV6-1, the J call TRBJ1-6; D is unclear. This CDR3 comprises 15 residues. Germline lookup yields CDR1 MNHNS and CDR2 SASEGT. The CDR3 nucleotides read TGTGCCATCAGTGAGTCGGCAGGAAAGGATTCACCCCTCCACTTT. Its protein product is CAISESAGKDSPLHF.

This clonotype occurred many times. This rearrangement joins TRBV2 to TRBJ1-5; TRBD1 is a possible D gene (5 bases). V lost 6 bases and J 1 base, leaving 10 bases between the germline ends. CDR1 SNHLY and CDR2 FYNNEI come from the germline V gene. This CDR3 comprises 14 residues. The CDR3 loop reads CASRLGDSNQPQHF. The CDR3 DNA is TGTGCCAGCAGGCTCGGGGACAGCAATCAGCCCCAGCATTTT. Looking up the rest from reference TRBV2 and TRBJ1-5 gives the full variable domain: EPEVTQTPSHQVTQMGQEVILRCVPISNHLYFYWYRQILGQKVEFLVSFYNNEISEKSEIFDDQFSVERPDGSNFTLKIRSTKLEDSAMYFCASRLGDSNQPQHFGDGTRLSIL.

A few counts support this clonotype. The J gene is TRBJ2-7, the V gene TRBV6-1; possibly TRBD1 or TRBD2 for D (6 bases each). The germline V and J ends were trimmed by 10 bases and 0 bases, with 19 bases remaining between them. CDR1 and CDR2 (germline): MNHNS, SASEGT. The CDR3 has 15 residues. For the CDR3, the DNA is TGTGCCACCAAGGGGCGGGACACGGACTCCTACGAGCAGTACTTC. Translated: CATKGRDTDSYEQYF.

This clonotype was seen more than once but under ten times. The J gene is TRBJ1-1, the V gene TRBV20-1; the D gene is possibly TRBD1 (6 bases). Trimming took 2 bases from V and 2 from J, leaving 12 bases between them. The CDR3 extends over 14 amino acids. The germline V gene encodes CDR1 DFQATT and CDR2 SNEGSKA (reference sequence). For the CDR3, the DNA is TGCAGTGCTAGACGAAACAGGGCTAACACTGAAGCTTTCTTT. Translating it yields CSARRNRANTEAFF.

This clonotype has more than one count but fewer than ten. The genes are TRBV20-1 and TRBJ1-6; 9 bases are a match to TRBD1. Germline trimming cut 4 bases from V and 9 bases from J; bases unmatched to any gene: 7. The CDR3 runs 14 residues. Per the germline V gene, CDR1 is DFQATT and CDR2 is SNEGSKA (reference sequence). CDR3 nucleotide sequence: TGCAGTGCTACAGGACAGGGGTTTGGTTCACCCCTCCACTTT. This gives the protein CSATGQGFGSPLHF.

The rearrangement uses TRBV12-3 or TRBV12-4 and TRBJ1-4; D is unclear. This CDR3 is 15 amino acids long. Trimming shortened V by 3 bases and J by 3 bases, and 11 bases separated the two germline ends. The CDR3 DNA follows: TGTGCCAGCAGTTTTGTAGGGAGACCTAATGAAAAACTGTTTTTT. Amino acid sequence: CASSFVGRPNEKLFF.

This clonotype showed up just a few times. The rearrangement joins TRBV5-6 to TRBJ1-2, with 7 bases identical to TRBD1. V lost 4 bases and J lost 7; bases outside the gene matches: 4. Germline V lookup: CDR1 SGHDT, CDR2 YYEEEE. The CDR3 is 12 residues long. In DNA form, the CDR3 reads TGTGCCAGCAGCGTTGGGACAGCTGGCTACACCTTC. As protein: CASSVGTAGYTF.

A single count supports this clonotype. The junction differs from germline at one of its ends, possibly a read error. The rearrangement uses TRBV2 and TRBJ2-5; TRBD2 matches 8 bases. The CDR3 totals 15 residues. The germline V gene encodes CDR1 SNHLY and CDR2 FYNNEI. This CDR3 is CAGSETGLAGETQYF. The CDR3 nucleotides read TGTGCCGGCAGTGAAACGGGTCTAGCGGGAGAGACCCAGTACTTC.

The chain combines TRBV28 with TRBJ1-5; 9 bases map to TRBD1. The germline CDR1 and CDR2 sequences are MDHEN and SYDVKM. Trimming took 2 bases from V and 0 from J; bases not matched to a gene: 8. The length of the CDR3 is 18 residues. The CDR3 bases are TGTGCCAGCAGTTTACCGGGACAGGGCTATTATAGCAATCAGCCCCAGCATTTT. This gives the protein CASSLPGQGYYSNQPQHF.